Listed below are T cell receptor beta chains from one sample, sequenced in a study of cytomegalovirus exposure and HLA in healthy donors. Using immunoSEQ multiplex PCR, the repertoire was profiled, and TCRdb retains in-frame clones only, with some absent. The repertoire holds 82,000 or so clones, with more than 85% as singletons. The source material was PBMCs. The receptors derive from a man in his late teens or twenties in good health and CMV-seronegative. Each CDR3 is given with its conserved first and last residue. D genes are given only for firm matches. Some rows mark clone size as missing; the rest say once, few, many or name a class of expanded clone.

J: TRBJ1-1; size: NA; V: TRBV5-1; D: NA; DNA: TGCGCCAGCAGCTTGGCAGGGGATCGGAACACTGAAGCTTTCTTT; CDR3: CASSLAGDRNTEAFF
J: TRBJ2-7; size: NA; V: TRBV6-5; D: TRBD2; DNA: TGTGCCAGCAGTTACGGACTAGCGGGCTACGAGCAGTACTTC; CDR3: CASSYGLAGYEQYF
J: TRBJ2-6; size: NA; V: TRBV18; D: TRBD1; DNA: TGTGCCAGCTCACCACCGCCCAAGACAGGGAAGTCTGGGGCCAACGTCCTGACTTTC; CDR3: CASSPPPKTGKSGANVLTF
J: TRBJ1-5; size: NA; V: TRBV5-6; D: NA; DNA: TGTGCCAGCAGCTTTCAACAGGGAGAGGGTTTCAATCAGCCCCAGCATTTT; CDR3: CASSFQQGEGFNQPQHF
J: TRBJ1-1; size: NA; V: TRBV4-1; D: NA; DNA: TGCGCCAGCAGCCGCCTACCCACCGGGACACTGAACACTGAAGCTTTCTTT; CDR3: CASSRLPTGTLNTEAFF
J: TRBJ2-7; size: NA; V: TRBV4-1; D: NA; DNA: TGCGCCAGCTCCCCAATGAGAGCCAGGGCAGCCTACGAGCAGTACTTC; CDR3: CASSPMRARAAYEQYF
J: TRBJ2-6; size: once; V: TRBV6-1; D: NA; DNA: TGTGCCAGCAGTGAACAGGGTTCTGGGGCCAACGTCCTGACTTTC; CDR3: CASSEQGSGANVLTF
J: TRBJ1-2; size: NA; V: TRBV6-1; D: NA; DNA: TGTGCCAGCAGTGAAACGTATACAGGGATTGGGAACTATGGCTACACCTTC; CDR3: CASSETYTGIGNYGYTF
J: TRBJ1-2; size: few; V: TRBV5-1; D: TRBD1; DNA: TGCGCCAGCAGCTTGTGGGGACAGGGGGCTAGCTATGGCTACACCTTC; CDR3: CASSLWGQGASYGYTF
J: TRBJ2-5; size: NA; V: TRBV30; D: NA; DNA: TGTGCCTGGAACGGGGGACAAGAGACCCAGTACTTC; CDR3: CAWNGGQETQYF
J: TRBJ1-1; size: NA; V: TRBV10-1; D: NA; DNA: TGCGCCAGCAGTGTTCAGGGCGGCACTGAAGCTTTCTTT; CDR3: CASSVQGGTEAFF
J: TRBJ1-1; size: NA; V: TRBV5-4; D: NA; DNA: TGTGCCGGAAGACGGGTGGGGGGAAACACTGAAGCTTTCTTT; CDR3: CAGRRVGGNTEAFF
J: TRBJ2-3; size: NA; V: TRBV10-1; D: TRBD2; DNA: TGCGCCAGCAGTGAAGGACTAGCCATGGTAGATACGCAGTATTTT; CDR3: CASSEGLAMVDTQYF
J: TRBJ1-2; size: NA; V: TRBV4-2; D: NA; DNA: TGTGCCAGCAGCCAAGAAGAGTACTCCCAATCGGTAGGCTACACCTTC; CDR3: CASSQEEYSQSVGYTF
J: TRBJ1-4; size: few; V: TRBV27; D: NA; DNA: TGTGCCAGCAGTCTAACCGGGGCTGGAGGGGAAAAACTGTTTTTT; CDR3: CASSLTGAGGEKLFF
J: TRBJ2-4; size: NA; V: TRBV4-2; D: TRBD2; DNA: TGTGCCAGCAGCCAGGGGGGAGGGAGCAAAAACATTCAGTACTTC; CDR3: CASSQGGGSKNIQYF
J: TRBJ1-2; size: NA; V: TRBV5-1; D: TRBD1; DNA: TGCGCCAGCGAGCTGGATCCTCGGGACAGCCATGGCTACACCTTC; CDR3: CASELDPRDSHGYTF
J: TRBJ1-3; size: NA; V: TRBV27; D: TRBD1; DNA: TGTGCCAGCCAGGGGGCGCGGGGAAACACCATATATTTT; CDR3: CASQGARGNTIYF
J: TRBJ2-1; size: NA; V: TRBV19; D: NA; DNA: TGTGCCAGTAGTATCGGCCAGGGACTTATCAATGAGCAGTTCTTC; CDR3: CASSIGQGLINEQFF
J: TRBJ2-1; size: NA; V: TRBV6-9; D: NA; DNA: TGTGCCAGCATCTTACTAGGCCCTTTCAATGAGCAGTTCTTC; CDR3: CASILLGPFNEQFF
J: TRBJ1-1; size: NA; V: TRBV6-5; D: TRBD1; DNA: TGTGCCAGCAGCGCCGACAGGGGCGACACTGAAGCTTTCTTT; CDR3: CASSADRGDTEAFF
J: TRBJ2-7; size: NA; V: TRBV27; D: NA; DNA: TGTGCCAGCAGTTTATCGCCAGATCGAAGCTACTACGAGCAGTACTTC; CDR3: CASSLSPDRSYYEQYF
J: TRBJ2-7; size: NA; V: TRBV30; D: TRBD2; DNA: TGTGCCTGGAGTTCGGACGGGGGGTCCTACGAGCAGTACTTC; CDR3: CAWSSDGGSYEQYF